The 24 T cell receptor beta chains reported below all come from one sample, sequenced in a study of PD-1 blockade in classical Hodgkin lymphoma. Following autologous stem cell transplantation, relapse occurred in every patient, and exposure to brentuximab vedotin varied. Clones were read by immunoSEQ multiplex PCR, and TCRdb kept only the in-frame ones, dropping some. Among tens of thousands of clones listed, 80% were seen once. The sample in question was peripheral blood mononuclear cells (PBMCs), obtained before the second cycle of nivolumab. These receptors all stem from a human donor with classical Hodgkin lymphoma.

The rearrangement uses TRBV18 and TRBJ2-2, with D perhaps matching TRBD2 (6 bases). CDR3 size: 15 residues. V lost 3 bases and J lost 4, with 12 bases in between. Germline V lookup: CDR1 KGHSH, CDR2 LQKENI. The CDR3 reads CASSPRDLPTGELFF. DNA of the CDR3: TGTGCCAGCTCACCTAGGGACTTACCCACCGGGGAGCTGTTTTTT. Based on the CDR3 plus reference TRBV18 and TRBJ2-2, the full variable domain is NAGVMQNPRHLVRRRGQEARLRCSPMKGHSHVYWYRQLPEEGLKFMVYLQKENIIDESGMPKERFSAEFPKEGPSILRIQQVVRGDSAAYFCASSPRDLPTGELFFGEGSRLTVL.

V usage is TRBV19 and J usage is TRBJ2-1, with 9 bases lining up with TRBD2. Germline trimming cut 6 bases from V and 4 bases from J; bases unmatched to any gene: 4. From germline, CDR1 is LNHDA and CDR2 SQIVND (reference sequence). This CDR3 spans 14 amino acids. CDR3 sequence: CASSHSGRYNEQFF. In DNA, the CDR3 is TGTGCCAGTAGCCATAGCGGGAGATACAATGAGCAGTTCTTC.

There are a few counts of this clone. The chain links TRBV30 to TRBJ2-7; possible D gene TRBD2, 6 bases. The CDR3 consists of 15 residues. The germline V and J ends were trimmed by 1 base and 5 bases, with 18 bases remaining between them. Per the germline V gene, CDR1 is GTSNPN and CDR2 is SVGIG (reference sequence). CDR3 amino acids: CAWSAPDGGHDEQYF. The CDR3 DNA reads TGTGCCTGGAGTGCCCCTGATGGAGGGCACGACGAGCAGTACTTC.

The chain has TRBV4-3 and TRBJ2-7; D is perhaps TRBD1 or TRBD2 (5 bases each). This CDR3 spans 15 amino acids. V was pared by 1 base and J by 6 bases, with 16 bases between. CDR1 is LGHNA, CDR2 YSLEER, per germline. This chain's CDR3 is CASSQGGGRDGEQYF. Written as DNA, the CDR3 is TGCGCCAGCAGCCAAGGGGGCGGCAGGGACGGCGAGCAGTACTTC.

The chain links TRBV7-2 to TRBJ1-5, with D unclear. The CDR3 is 14 amino acids. CDR1 is SGHTA, CDR2 FQGNSA, per germline. V was trimmed by 2 bases and J by 4 bases, leaving 9 bases between them. The CDR3 DNA sequence: TGTGCCAGCAGCTTAAACGGAGGGAATCAGCCCCAGCATTTT. This encodes CASSLNGGNQPQHF.

The chain links TRBV5-4 to TRBJ2-3; TRBD2 aligns across 9 bases. Germline CDR1 is SGHNT and CDR2 is YYREEE (reference sequence). V lost 4 bases and J lost 3; bases outside the gene matches: 15. The CDR3 is made up of 18 amino acids. CDR3 coding DNA: TGTGCCAGCAGCCGCGGGGCTGGAAGCGGGGGGTTAACAGATACGCAGTATTTT. Translation: CASSRGAGSGGLTDTQYF. Complete variable domain (other parts from reference TRBV5-4 and TRBJ2-3): ETGVTQSPTHLIKTRGQQVTLRCSSQSGHNTVSWYQQALGQGPQFIFQYYREEENGRGNFPPRFSGLQFPNYSSELNVNALELDDSALYLCASSRGAGSGGLTDTQYFGPGTRLTVL.

The chain carries TRBV18 and TRBJ2-1, with TRBD2 matching over 11 bases. J was trimmed by 8 bases and V by 6 bases; bases with no gene match: 6. Looked up from germline, CDR1 is KGHSH and CDR2 is LQKENI. CDR3 length equals 14 residues. CDR3 amino acids: CASSPGLAGHEQFF. The CDR3 coding sequence is TGTGCCAGCTCGCCTGGACTAGCGGGTCATGAGCAGTTCTTC.

The chain uses TRBV15 and TRBJ2-3; unclear D gene. V lost 1 base and J lost 0, with 2 bases in between. The CDR3 has 13 amino acids. The germline V gene has CDR1 LNHNV and CDR2 YYDKDF (reference sequence). CDR3 loop: CATSRASTDTQYF. In DNA form, the CDR3 reads TGTGCCACCAGCAGAGCGAGCACAGATACGCAGTATTTT.

The rearrangement links TRBV5-1 to TRBJ2-2; D is unclear. V shed 1 base and J shed 4 bases, with 11 bases lying between them. This CDR3 contains 15 residues. Germline V gives CDR1 SGHRS, CDR2 YFSETQ. Here the CDR3 DNA reads TGCGCCAGCAGCTTGTTCGAGAGCTCCACCGGGGAGCTGTTTTTT. Its protein product is CASSLFESSTGELFF.

This clone has a single count. The chain is built from TRBV20-1 and TRBJ2-5; no definite D call. Germline V gives CDR1 DFQATT, CDR2 SNEGSKA (reference sequence). Trimming shortened V by 4 bases and J by 2 bases, and 5 bases separated the two germline ends. The CDR3 totals 11 residues. CDR3 amino acids: CSAMEQETQYF. The CDR3 nucleotides read TGCAGTGCTATGGAACAAGAGACCCAGTACTTC.

V usage is TRBV7-2 and J usage is TRBJ2-2, with TRBD2 identical over 11 bases. Germline loops: CDR1 SGHTA, CDR2 FQGNSA. With 2 bases clipped from V and 8 bases from J, the junction kept 7 bases outside the gene matches. The CDR3 extends over 16 amino acids. CDR3 in DNA: TGTGCCAGCAGCTTACGGCTAGCGGGGGGCATGGGGGAGCTGTTTTTT. Its protein is CASSLRLAGGMGELFF.

This clone was recorded a few times. V usage is TRBV6-6 and J usage is TRBJ1-2; D is unclear. The V end was cut by 6 bases, the J end by 5 bases, with 7 bases between. This CDR3 has 11 amino acids. Germline V lookup: CDR1 MNHNY, CDR2 SVGAGI (reference sequence). CDR3 region: CASRRGYGYTF. The CDR3 bases are TGTGCCAGCAGGAGAGGGTATGGCTACACCTTC.

The gene calls are TRBV6-4 and TRBJ2-3; 9 positions match TRBD1. J was trimmed by 2 bases and V by 4 bases; bases with no gene match: 4. This CDR3 contains 15 residues. CDR1 and CDR2 from the germline V gene are MRHNA and SNTAGT. CDR3 sequence reads: CASSVGTGSTDTQYF. DNA of the CDR3: TGTGCCAGCAGTGTCGGGACAGGGTCCACAGATACGCAGTATTTT.

This chain joins TRBV18 and TRBJ2-3; D is unresolved. CDR1 KGHSH and CDR2 LQKENI come from the germline V gene. Trimming removed 3 bases at V and 4 bases at J, with 5 bases between. The CDR3 covers 12 residues. The CDR3 DNA sequence: TGTGCCAGCTCACCCTTCCCAGATACGCAGTATTTT. Its translation: CASSPFPDTQYF.

The chain couples TRBV6-5 to TRBJ1-3, with D possibly TRBD1 on 6 matching bases. CDR1 is MNHEY, CDR2 SVGAGI, per germline. This CDR3 contains 15 residues. Trimming removed 10 bases at V and 4 bases at J, with 20 bases between. The CDR3 DNA reads as TGTGCCACCCAACGGGGGGGCCCAGAAGGAAACACCATATATTTT. This codes for CATQRGGPEGNTIYF.

The sample holds one count of this clone. The rearrangement joins TRBV9 to TRBJ2-1; 7 bases are shared with TRBD2. Per the germline V gene, CDR1 is SGDLS and CDR2 is YYNGEE. V was clipped by 0 bases and J by 1 base; unmatched bases: 4. The CDR3 runs 16 residues. Here the CDR3 reads CASSVGGGRSYNEQFF. The DNA of the CDR3 is TGTGCCAGCAGCGTAGGGGGAGGGCGGTCCTACAATGAGCAGTTCTTC.

The rearrangement joins TRBV29-1 to TRBJ2-5, with 7 bases identical to TRBD1. The germline V gene encodes CDR1 SQVTM and CDR2 ANQGSEA. CDR3 size: 17 residues. Germline trimming cut 4 bases from V and 1 base from J; bases unmatched to any gene: 15. The CDR3 region is CSVGTGSLWRAQETQYF. The CDR3, as DNA: TGCAGCGTTGGGACAGGTTCCCTTTGGCGAGCCCAAGAGACCCAGTACTTC.

The chain uses TRBV7-2 and TRBJ1-2; D not resolved. V was shortened by 5 bases and J by 2 bases, with 3 bases between the two germline ends. The CDR3 covers 11 residues. Germline assignment: CDR1 SGHTA and CDR2 FQGNSA. The CDR3, as DNA: TGTGCCAGCAGCCTAAACTATGGCTACACCTTC. Translated, it gives CASSLNYGYTF. Full variable domain (missing parts from reference TRBV7-2 and TRBJ1-2): GAGVSQSPSNKVTEKGKDVELRCDPISGHTALYWYRQSLGQGLEFLIYFQGNSAPDKSGLPSDRFSAERTGGSVSTLTIQRTQQEDSAVYLCASSLNYGYTFGSGTRLTVV.

This clone was observed once. The genes are TRBV5-1 and TRBJ2-5, with 7 bases identical to TRBD1. The ends lost 2 bases at V and 5 bases at J; junction bases unmatched: 12. The CDR3 is made up of 16 amino acids. CDR1 is SGHRS and CDR2 is YFSETQ in the germline V gene. This CDR3 reads CASSLLSASRGETQYF. CDR3 DNA: TGCGCCAGCAGCTTATTATCGGCTAGCAGGGGGGAGACCCAGTACTTC.

The chain links TRBV6-1 to TRBJ2-7; possible D gene TRBD1, 5 bases. This CDR3 is built from 13 residues. Germline CDR1 reads MNHNS; CDR2 reads SASEGT. The V end lost 6 bases, the J end lost 2 bases, and 11 bases lay between the germline ends. CDR3 loop: CASRGDSPYEQYV. The CDR3, as DNA: TGTGCCAGCAGGGGCGACAGCCCCTACGAGCAGTACGTC.

The chain links TRBV14 to TRBJ2-5; unclear D gene. V gave up 2 bases and J gave up 1 base, with 11 bases separating them. This CDR3 contains 15 residues. The V gene's germline CDR1 is SGHDN and CDR2 FVKESK. Here the CDR3 reads CASSQTRNFQETQYF. The CDR3 DNA reads TGTGCCAGCAGCCAAACACGAAACTTCCAAGAGACCCAGTACTTC.

V usage is TRBV27 and J usage is TRBJ2-1; TRBD2 matches 8 bases. Germline V CDR1 and CDR2: MNHEY, SMNVEV (reference sequence). The CDR3 spans 15 residues. Losses at the gene ends were 5 bases for V and 4 bases for J; bases not matched to a gene: 7. CDR3 in amino acids: CASSAAAGAYNEQFF. The CDR3 coding sequence is TGTGCCAGCAGTGCTGCAGCGGGGGCATACAATGAGCAGTTCTTC.

J is TRBJ2-5 and V is TRBV6-5, with D perhaps TRBD1 (5 bases). Germline CDR1 MNHEY, CDR2 SVGAGI. CDR3 length: 12 amino acids. The V gene lost 6 bases and the J gene lost 2 bases, with 7 bases spanning the gap. Here the CDR3 DNA reads TGTGCCAGCAGGACAGTACAAGAGACCCAGTACTTC. Residues: CASRTVQETQYF.

The rearrangement joins TRBV5-4 to TRBJ2-3; 7 nucleotides match TRBD1. The CDR3 has 13 residues. From germline, CDR1 is SGHNT and CDR2 YYREEE (reference sequence). V lost 6 bases, J lost 2 bases, and 3 bases stayed unmatched. In DNA form, the CDR3 reads TGTGCCAGCACGGGACAGAACACAGATACGCAGTATTTT. Translated, it gives CASTGQNTDTQYF. Combining the CDR3 with reference TRBV5-4 and TRBJ2-3 gives the whole variable domain ETGVTQSPTHLIKTRGQQVTLRCSSQSGHNTVSWYQQALGQGPQFIFQYYREEENGRGNFPPRFSGLQFPNYSSELNVNALELDDSALYLCASTGQNTDTQYFGPGTRLTVL.